The 23 T cell receptor beta chains below come from one sample, sequenced in a study of T cell changes during pregnancy in multiple sclerosis. Sequencing was performed with immunoSEQ multiplex PCR; in TCRdb, only in-frame clones are kept and a portion is missing. Among approximately 130,000 clones listed, around 93% were seen once. The material was peripheral blood, obtained before pregnancy. The receptors shown here come from a female donor with multiple sclerosis, enrolled in a pregnancy study.

The V and J genes are TRBV7-9 and TRBJ2-1; 10 bases agree with TRBD2. CDR3 length: 15 amino acids. Germline V CDR1 and CDR2: SEHNR, FQNEAQ (reference sequence). After removal of 8 bases from V and 5 bases from J, the junction contained 9 bases not matched to a gene. The CDR3 loop reads CASGTTSGANNEQFF. Written as DNA, the CDR3 is TGTGCCAGCGGGACCACTAGCGGGGCGAACAATGAGCAGTTCTTC. Using reference TRBV7-9 and TRBJ2-1 for the parts outside the CDR3, the full variable domain is DTGVSQNPRHKITKRGQNVTFRCDPISEHNRLYWYRQTLGQGPEFLTYFQNEAQLEKSRLLSDRFSAERPKGSFSTLEIQRTEQGDSAMYLCASGTTSGANNEQFFGPGTRLTVL.

Here the CDR3 reads CASSRTGRSFF. Written as DNA, the CDR3 is TGTGCCAGCAGCCGGACAGGACGATCGTTTTTT. The V and J genes are TRBV7-9 and TRBJ2-2, with 7 nucleotides matching TRBD1. This CDR3 spans 11 amino acids. The trim removed 5 bases at V and 16 bases at J, leaving 7 bases unmatched. Germline V lookup: CDR1 SEHNR, CDR2 FQNEAQ (reference sequence).

This clone has just a few counts. The genes are TRBV15 and TRBJ2-7, with 9 bases lining up with TRBD1. The CDR3 is made up of 15 amino acids. Losses at the gene ends were 2 bases for V and 3 bases for J; bases not matched to a gene: 5. Germline CDR1 is LNHNV and CDR2 is YYDKDF (reference sequence). As DNA, the CDR3 is TGTGCCACCAGCAGAACTAAGGGACAGGGCTACGAGCAGTACTTC. Its translation: CATSRTKGQGYEQYF.

This chain joins TRBV20-1 and TRBJ2-7; D is uncertain. Trimming took off 4 bases at V and 7 bases at J, with 5 bases between the two ends. This CDR3 has 9 residues. Germline V gives CDR1 DFQATT, CDR2 SNEGSKA (reference sequence). CDR3 amino acids: CSANLEQYF. The CDR3 coding sequence is TGCAGTGCTAATCTGGAGCAGTACTTC.

The chain uses TRBV5-4 and TRBJ1-2, with TRBD1 as a possible D gene (5 bases). CDR1 is SGHNT and CDR2 is YYREEE in the germline V gene (reference sequence). The CDR3 is 14 residues long. The V end lost 0 bases, the J end lost 3 bases, and 9 bases lay between the germline ends. The CDR3 DNA reads as TGTGCCAGCAGCTTGGGGGCAGGGTACTATGGCTACACCTTC. It is translated as CASSLGAGYYGYTF.

This chain links TRBV5-4 with TRBJ1-2; D is unclear. The CDR3 covers 13 residues. Trimming pared 7 bases from V and 3 bases from J, leaving 13 bases between. Germline V gives CDR1 SGHNT, CDR2 YYREEE (reference sequence). CDR3 residues: CASGREKDYGYTF. In nucleotides, the CDR3 is TGTGCCAGCGGTAGGGAGAAGGACTATGGCTACACCTTC.

The chain is built from TRBV5-1 and TRBJ1-1; D gene ambiguous. Germline V gene data show CDR1 as SGHRS and CDR2 as YFSETQ. The CDR3 has 15 amino acids. V dropped 0 bases and J dropped 3 bases, with 12 bases sitting between them. CDR3 in DNA: TGCGCCAGCAGCTTGGGAGAACAGCTCTACACTGAAGCTTTCTTT. Residues: CASSLGEQLYTEAFF.

This chain links TRBV5-6 with TRBJ2-7; D is undetermined. Trimming took off 2 bases at V and 0 bases at J, with 12 bases between the two ends. The CDR3 totals 15 residues. CDR1 and CDR2 from the germline V gene are SGHDT and YYEEEE. CDR3 loop: CASSFDVTNSYEQYF. CDR3 nucleotide sequence: TGTGCCAGCAGCTTCGACGTCACTAACTCCTACGAGCAGTACTTC.

This clone came up once. The chain joins TRBV5-6 to TRBJ1-6; the match to TRBD1 covers 7 bases. V lost 4 bases to trimming and J lost 7 bases; unmatched junction nucleotides: 8. Germline V CDR1 and CDR2: SGHDT, YYEEEE. The CDR3 is 15 residues long. DNA of the CDR3: TGTGCCAGCAGCCTGATGACAGGGATCAATTCACCCCTCCACTTT. This sequence encodes CASSLMTGINSPLHF. The complete variable domain, with remaining parts taken from reference TRBV5-6 and TRBJ1-6, reads DAGVTQSPTHLIKTRGQQVTLRCSPKSGHDTVSWYQQALGQGPQFIFQYYEEEERQRGNFPDRFSGHQFPNYSSELNVNALLLGDSALYLCASSLMTGINSPLHFGNGTRLTVT.

The chain carries TRBV13 and TRBJ1-1, with 7 bases aligning to TRBD1. This CDR3 is built from 18 residues. V was pared by 2 bases and J by 3 bases, with 15 bases of the junction left unmatched. CDR1 is PRHDT and CDR2 is FYEKMQ in the germline V gene (reference sequence). The CDR3 DNA follows: TGTGCCAGCAGCTTAATCTCGGACAGGCTTGCGCTGCACACTGAAGCTTTCTTT. As protein: CASSLISDRLALHTEAFF.

The chain couples TRBV18 to TRBJ2-3; 15 bases are shared with TRBD2. From germline, CDR1 is KGHSH and CDR2 LQKENI. CDR3 length equals 18 residues. With V trimmed by 1 base and J by 1 base, 3 bases remained unmatched. The CDR3 region is CASSPLGLAGGGTDTQYF. CDR3 in DNA: TGTGCCAGCTCACCACTTGGACTAGCGGGAGGGGGCACAGATACGCAGTATTTT.

V and J are TRBV5-1 and TRBJ1-1, with 7 bases that match TRBD1. Per the germline V gene, CDR1 is SGHRS and CDR2 is YFSETQ. The CDR3 has 16 amino acids. The V gene end was trimmed by 0 bases and the J gene end by 1 base; junction bases not matched to a gene: 6. The CDR3 coding sequence is TGCGCCAGCAGCTTGGGACCGAGGGGGCCGAACACTGAAGCTTTCTTT. Translated, it gives CASSLGPRGPNTEAFF.

On this clone itself: An end of the junction differs from the germline gene, which may be a read error. The gene calls are TRBV5-4 and TRBJ1-3; D not certain. Germline V lookup: CDR1 SGHNT, CDR2 YYREEE (reference sequence). This CDR3 spans 14 amino acids. DNA for the CDR3: TGTGCCAGCAGTTTGGGCGGTTCTGGAAACACCATATATTTT. It is translated as CASSLGGSGNTIYF.

V usage is TRBV2 and J usage is TRBJ1-1, with 9 bases identical to TRBD1. V shed 6 bases, J shed 2 bases, and the junction held 13 bases outside the gene matches. This CDR3 has 17 amino acids. Per germline, CDR1 SNHLY and CDR2 FYNNEI. Here the CDR3 reads CASSQTPGQGFNTEAFF. The DNA for the CDR3 is TGTGCCAGCAGCCAGACTCCGGGACAGGGATTTAACACTGAAGCTTTCTTT.

The V call is TRBV28, the J call TRBJ1-3; D is perhaps TRBD1 (5 bases). Per germline, CDR1 MDHEN and CDR2 SYDVKM. The CDR3 has 16 residues. The ends were cut back, 2 bases at V and 3 bases at J, with 14 bases in the middle. CDR3 bases: TGTGCCAGCAGTTTACAGGGTAAAGAGTTTGGAAACACCATATATTTT. Translated: CASSLQGKEFGNTIYF.

The chain recombines TRBV5-5 with TRBJ1-5, with a tentative D call TRBD1 (6 bases). The CDR3 is 16 residues long. Germline values: CDR1 SGHKS, CDR2 YYEKEE (reference sequence). The V and J ends lost 0 bases and 10 bases respectively, with 20 bases between them. CDR3 sequence: CASSLALTGPGQPQHF. CDR3 in DNA: TGTGCCAGCAGCTTGGCTCTGACAGGACCGGGCCAACCCCAGCATTTT.

The rearrangement links TRBV6-6 to TRBJ2-1; 10 bases agree with TRBD2. V shed 5 bases and J 7 bases; nucleotides not matched to a gene: 5. The CDR3 is 14 amino acids. The germline CDR1 and CDR2 sequences are MNHNY and SVGAGI (reference sequence). Here the CDR3 reads CASSPSGSLNEQFF. As DNA, the CDR3 is TGTGCCAGCAGTCCTAGCGGGAGTTTGAATGAGCAGTTCTTC.

The chain combines TRBV18 with TRBJ2-2; 8 bases agree with TRBD1. From germline, CDR1 is KGHSH and CDR2 LQKENI. The CDR3 contains 18 residues. V gave up 3 bases and J gave up 0 bases; unmatched junction bases: 9. The CDR3 sequence is CASSPRDRLGANTGELFF. CDR3 sequence (DNA): TGTGCCAGCTCACCCCGGGACAGGCTGGGCGCGAACACCGGGGAGCTGTTTTTT.

J is TRBJ2-7 and V is TRBV19; weak D call: TRBD1 (6 bases). CDR1 LNHDA and CDR2 SQIVND come from the germline V gene (reference sequence). This CDR3 contains 15 residues. Deletions cut 4 bases from V and 4 bases from J, with 17 bases between. The CDR3 region is CASSTSGHFLYEQYF. DNA for the CDR3: TGTGCCAGTAGTACTTCGGGACACTTTCTTTACGAGCAGTACTTC.

The chain uses TRBV6-1 and TRBJ2-7; 7 bases are a match to TRBD1. The germline V gene has CDR1 MNHNS and CDR2 SASEGT. V was clipped by 0 bases and J by 2 bases; unmatched bases: 4. The CDR3 spans 15 residues. CDR3 residues: CASSEAGDSPYEQYF. CDR3 nucleotides: TGTGCCAGCAGTGAAGCGGGGGACAGCCCCTACGAGCAGTACTTC.

V gene TRBV15 combines with J gene TRBJ2-5; TRBD2 matches at 12 bases. The germline V gene has CDR1 LNHNV and CDR2 YYDKDF (reference sequence). The CDR3 consists of 18 residues. Trimming removed 0 bases from V and 7 bases from J; junction bases left unmatched: 12. Written as DNA, the CDR3 is TGTGCCACCAGCAGAGAACGGACTAGCGGGGCCCGAAGAGGGACCCAGTACTTC. Its translation: CATSRERTSGARRGTQYF. The whole variable domain, remainder taken from reference TRBV15 and TRBJ2-5, is DAMVIQNPRYQVTQFGKPVTLSCSQTLNHNVMYWYQQKSSQAPKLLFHYYDKDFNNEADTPDNFQSRRPNTSFCFLDIRSPGLGDTAMYLCATSRERTSGARRGTQYFGPGTRLLVL.

The chain carries TRBV15 and TRBJ2-1, with a possible D match to TRBD1 (6 bases). The V end lost 4 bases, the J end lost 5 bases, and 21 bases lay between the germline ends. This CDR3 spans 17 amino acids. Germline V gene sequence: CDR1 LNHNV, CDR2 YYDKDF (reference sequence). The CDR3 bases are TGTGCCACCAGCACAGGGGATTTATTACCTTTTAACAATGAGCAGTTCTTC. This encodes CATSTGDLLPFNNEQFF.

The genes are TRBV11-3 and TRBJ2-2, with 10 bases fitting TRBD1. V lost 4 bases to trimming and J lost 2 bases; unmatched junction nucleotides: 4. The CDR3 is 16 amino acids. CDR1 and CDR2 from the germline V gene are SGHNT and YENEEA. The CDR3 nucleotides are TGTGCCAGCAGCTCCCGGGACAGGGGTAACACCGGGGAGCTGTTTTTT. Translated: CASSSRDRGNTGELFF.